The present TCR beta chain was sequenced within a study of cytomegalovirus exposure and HLA in healthy donors. As for the donors, each was a healthy bone marrow donor. Researchers ran the PCR with 60 Vbeta and 13 Jbeta primers. The assay was immunoSEQ multiplex PCR, and TCRdb's table has in-frame clones only and misses some. The data hold 180,000 or so clones, with about 81% observed a single time. This clone was counted a single time. The sequencing input was PBMCs. This receptor was obtained from a woman aged 45-65 years in good health and CMV-seropositive.

The CDR3 is CASSLDSGADTQYF. For the CDR3, the DNA is TGTGCCAGCAGCTTAGACAGCGGGGCAGATACGCAGTATTTT. J is TRBJ2-3 and V is TRBV5-4; 7 bases map to TRBD2. The germline gives CDR1 SGHNT, CDR2 YYREEE (reference sequence). CDR3 size: 14 residues. J lost 4 bases, V lost 2 bases, and 4 bases had no gene match.